The T cell receptor beta chain under discussion was sequenced for a study of CXCR3-negative and CXCR3-positive naive CD8 T cells. Carrying UMI labels, the TRB cDNA libraries were prepared through 5' RACE. TCRdb reanalyzed the 5' RACE reads, giving one entry per CDR3 protein sequence and no DNA. The listing records 38,000 or so distinct CDR3 sequences. CDR3 size: 15 residues. Germline-derived CDR1 and CDR2 are MNHNY and SVGAGI (reference sequence). This clonotype registers medium-sized (0.01 to 0.1%) by frequency. Antigen: not known. Study-wide findings and caveats: Comparison of naive subsets found surface CD5 to be comparable, and TCR strength was inferred on the basis of TRB CDR3 properties.

The sequenced material came from memory CD8+ T cells from blood. The receptor's source is a human donor in good health. Some clones in this sample may be carry-over from other donors' samples. The chain recombines TRBV6-6 with TRBJ2-2; the D call from TCRdb, TRBD1, cannot be confirmed without DNA. The CDR3: CASSYGGPDTGELFF.